This T cell receptor (beta chain) came from a study of blood T cells in healthy people across ages. Germline CDR1 reads MNHEY; CDR2 reads SMNVEV (reference sequence). V lost 7 bases and J lost 2; bases outside the gene matches: 14. The CDR3 has 18 residues. General observations from the study: Age advanced and TCR beta diversity per million T cells fell, roughly linearly.

As to this clonotype: No antigen is known for it.

Combining a sample-barcoded 5' primer with a J-beta primer mix, a second PCR ran for roughly 6 to 12 cycles. No fewer than 2.5 million CDR3-containing paired-end reads came from each sample. TCRdb itself ran the 5' RACE reads through MiXCR, one entry per CDR3 protein. The sample has roughly 830,000 distinct CDR3 sequences, around 68% seen once. The chain is built from TRBV27 and TRBJ2-5; TRBD2 matches 12 bases. This receptor was identified in a man aged 30 to 39 in good health. The sample comprised blood. CDR3 coding DNA: TGTGCCAGCACCCCACTAGCGGGGGGCCGCACTCCTCAAGAGACCCAGTACTTC. It yields the protein CASTPLAGGRTPQETQYF.